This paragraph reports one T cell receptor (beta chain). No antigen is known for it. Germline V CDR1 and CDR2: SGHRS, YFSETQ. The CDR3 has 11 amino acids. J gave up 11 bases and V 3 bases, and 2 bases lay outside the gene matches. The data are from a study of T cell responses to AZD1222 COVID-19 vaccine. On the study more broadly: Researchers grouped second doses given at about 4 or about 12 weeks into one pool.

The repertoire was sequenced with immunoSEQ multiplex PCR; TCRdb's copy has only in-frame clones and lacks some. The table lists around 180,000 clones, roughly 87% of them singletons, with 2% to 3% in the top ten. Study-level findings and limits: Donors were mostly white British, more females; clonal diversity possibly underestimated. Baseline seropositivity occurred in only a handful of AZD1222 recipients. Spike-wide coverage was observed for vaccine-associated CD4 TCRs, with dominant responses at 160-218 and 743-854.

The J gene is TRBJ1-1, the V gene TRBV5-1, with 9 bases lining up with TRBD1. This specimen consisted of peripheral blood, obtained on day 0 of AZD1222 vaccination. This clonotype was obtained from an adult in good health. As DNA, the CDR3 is TGCGCCAGCAGCTCACAGGGGGCCGCTTTCTTT. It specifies CASSSQGAAFF.